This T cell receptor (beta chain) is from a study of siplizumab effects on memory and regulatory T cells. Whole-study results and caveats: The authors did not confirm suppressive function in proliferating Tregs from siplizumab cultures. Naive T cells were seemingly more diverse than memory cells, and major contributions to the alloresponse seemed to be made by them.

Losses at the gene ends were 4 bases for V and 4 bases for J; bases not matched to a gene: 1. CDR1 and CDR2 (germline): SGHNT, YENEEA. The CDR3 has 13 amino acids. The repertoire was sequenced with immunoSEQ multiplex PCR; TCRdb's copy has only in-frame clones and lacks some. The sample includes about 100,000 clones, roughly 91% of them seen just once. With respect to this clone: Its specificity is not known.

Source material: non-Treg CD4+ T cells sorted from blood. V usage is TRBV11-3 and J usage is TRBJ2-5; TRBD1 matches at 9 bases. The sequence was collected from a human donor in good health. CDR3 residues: CASSSTGGETQYF. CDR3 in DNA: TGTGCCAGCAGCTCGACAGGGGGAGAGACCCAGTACTTC.